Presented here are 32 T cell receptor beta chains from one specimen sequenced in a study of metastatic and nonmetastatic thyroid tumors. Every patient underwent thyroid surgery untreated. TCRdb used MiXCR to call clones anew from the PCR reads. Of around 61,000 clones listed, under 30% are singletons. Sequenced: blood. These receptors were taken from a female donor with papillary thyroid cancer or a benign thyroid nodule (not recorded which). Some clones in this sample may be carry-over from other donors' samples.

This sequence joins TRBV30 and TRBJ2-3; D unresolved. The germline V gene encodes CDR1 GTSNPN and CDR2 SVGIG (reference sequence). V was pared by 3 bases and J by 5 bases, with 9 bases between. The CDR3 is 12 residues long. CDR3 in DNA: TGTGCCTGGAGCATCGTTCGAGATACGCAGTATTTT. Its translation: CAWSIVRDTQYF.

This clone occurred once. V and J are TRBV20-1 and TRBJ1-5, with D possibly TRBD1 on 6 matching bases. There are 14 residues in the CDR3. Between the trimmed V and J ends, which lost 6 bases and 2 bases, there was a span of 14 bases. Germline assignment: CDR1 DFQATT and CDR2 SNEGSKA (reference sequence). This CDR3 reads CSATNAGGNQPQHF. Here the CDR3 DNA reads TGCAGTGCAACCAACGCAGGGGGCAATCAGCCCCAGCATTTT.

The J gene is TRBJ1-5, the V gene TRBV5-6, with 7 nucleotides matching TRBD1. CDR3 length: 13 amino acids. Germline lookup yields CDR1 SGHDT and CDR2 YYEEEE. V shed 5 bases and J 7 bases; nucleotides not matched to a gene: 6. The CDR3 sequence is CASSPTGEQPQHF. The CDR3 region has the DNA TGTGCCAGCAGTCCTACAGGGGAACAGCCCCAGCATTTT.

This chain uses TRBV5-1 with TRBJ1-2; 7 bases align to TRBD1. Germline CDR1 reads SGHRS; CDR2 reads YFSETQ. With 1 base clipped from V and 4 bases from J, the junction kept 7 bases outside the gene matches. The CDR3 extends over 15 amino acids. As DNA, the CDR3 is TGCGCCAGCAGCTTGACAGGGGCAGGTGGCTATGGCTACACCTTC. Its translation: CASSLTGAGGYGYTF.

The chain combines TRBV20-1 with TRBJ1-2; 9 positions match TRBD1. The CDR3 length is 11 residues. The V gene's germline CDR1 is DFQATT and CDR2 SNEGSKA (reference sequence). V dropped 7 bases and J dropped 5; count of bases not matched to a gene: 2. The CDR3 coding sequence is TGCAGTGGGACAGGGGAATATGGCTACACCTTC. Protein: CSGTGEYGYTF.

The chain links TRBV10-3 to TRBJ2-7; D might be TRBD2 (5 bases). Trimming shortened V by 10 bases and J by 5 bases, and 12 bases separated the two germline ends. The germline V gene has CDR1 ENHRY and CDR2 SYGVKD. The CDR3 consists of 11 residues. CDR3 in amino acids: CATEEADEQYF. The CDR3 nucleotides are TGTGCCACCGAGGAGGCGGACGAGCAGTACTTC.

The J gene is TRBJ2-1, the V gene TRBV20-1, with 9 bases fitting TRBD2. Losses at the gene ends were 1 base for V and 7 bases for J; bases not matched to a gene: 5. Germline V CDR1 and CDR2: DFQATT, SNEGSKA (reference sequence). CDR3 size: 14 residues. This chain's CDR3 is CSARGGSGRNEQFF. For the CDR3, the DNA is TGCAGTGCTAGAGGTGGTAGCGGGAGAAATGAGCAGTTCTTC.

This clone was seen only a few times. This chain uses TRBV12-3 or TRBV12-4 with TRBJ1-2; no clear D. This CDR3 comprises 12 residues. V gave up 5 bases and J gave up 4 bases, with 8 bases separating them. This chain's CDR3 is CASSEGTYGYTF. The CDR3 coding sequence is TGTGCCAGCAGTGAAGGCACCTATGGCTACACCTTC.

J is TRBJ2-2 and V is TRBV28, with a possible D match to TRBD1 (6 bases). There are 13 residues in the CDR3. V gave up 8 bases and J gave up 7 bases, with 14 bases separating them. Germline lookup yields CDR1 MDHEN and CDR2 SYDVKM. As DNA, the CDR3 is TGTGCCAGCGCGAGACAGGCTGTCGGGGAGCTGTTTTTT. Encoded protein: CASARQAVGELFF.

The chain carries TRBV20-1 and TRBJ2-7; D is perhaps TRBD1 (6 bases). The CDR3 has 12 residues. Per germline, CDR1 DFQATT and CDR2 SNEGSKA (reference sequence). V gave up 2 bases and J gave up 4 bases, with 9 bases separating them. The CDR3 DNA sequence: TGCAGTGCTAGACAGGGGTCGTACGAGCAGTACTTC. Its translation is CSARQGSYEQYF.

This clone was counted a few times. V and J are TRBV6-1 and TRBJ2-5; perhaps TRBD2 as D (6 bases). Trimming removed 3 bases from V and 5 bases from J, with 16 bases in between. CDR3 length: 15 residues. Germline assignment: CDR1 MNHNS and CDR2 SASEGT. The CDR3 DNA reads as TGTGCCAGCAGTGACCGACGTCTACGGGGGGAGACCCAGTACTTC. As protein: CASSDRRLRGETQYF.

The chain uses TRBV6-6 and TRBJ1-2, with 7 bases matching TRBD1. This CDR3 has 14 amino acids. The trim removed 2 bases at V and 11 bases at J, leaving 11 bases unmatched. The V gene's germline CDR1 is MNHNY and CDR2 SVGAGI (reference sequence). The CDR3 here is CASSYQTGASRYTF. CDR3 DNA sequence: TGTGCCAGCAGTTACCAAACAGGGGCCTCGCGATACACCTTC.

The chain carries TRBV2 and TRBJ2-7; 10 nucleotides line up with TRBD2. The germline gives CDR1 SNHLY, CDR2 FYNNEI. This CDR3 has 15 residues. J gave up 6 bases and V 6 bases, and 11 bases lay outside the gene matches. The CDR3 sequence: CASRAEREGTFEQYF. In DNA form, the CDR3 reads TGTGCCAGCAGGGCCGAGCGGGAGGGTACTTTCGAGCAGTACTTC.

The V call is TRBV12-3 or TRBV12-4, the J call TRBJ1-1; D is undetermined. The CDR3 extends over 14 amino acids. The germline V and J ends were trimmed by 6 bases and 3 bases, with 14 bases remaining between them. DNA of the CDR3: TGTGCCAGCAGCCTGAAAGGGATGCACACTGAAGCTTTCTTT. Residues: CASSLKGMHTEAFF.

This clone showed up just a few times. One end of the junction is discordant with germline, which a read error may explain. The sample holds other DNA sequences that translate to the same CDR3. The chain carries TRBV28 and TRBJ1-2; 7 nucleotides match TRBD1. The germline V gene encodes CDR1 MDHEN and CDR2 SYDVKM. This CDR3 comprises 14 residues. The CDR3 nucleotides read TGTGCTAGCAGCTTCGCATTAGGGGGCTCAGGCTACACCTTC. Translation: CASSFALGGSGYTF.

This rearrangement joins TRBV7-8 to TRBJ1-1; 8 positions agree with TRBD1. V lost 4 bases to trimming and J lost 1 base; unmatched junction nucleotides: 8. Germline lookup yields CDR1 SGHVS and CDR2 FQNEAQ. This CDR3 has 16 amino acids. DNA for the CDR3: TGTGCCAGCAGCTGGCGGACAGGGCGGCGGAACACTGAAGCTTTCTTT. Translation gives CASSWRTGRRNTEAFF.

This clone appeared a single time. The CDR3 bases are TGTGCCAGCAGTGACTTTGGGGTGATCGAGGAGCAGTACTTC. Translated, it gives CASSDFGVIEEQYF. The chain carries TRBV12-3 or TRBV12-4 and TRBJ2-7; D ambiguous. This CDR3 comprises 14 residues. The ends were cut back, 5 bases at V and 7 bases at J, with 18 bases in the middle.

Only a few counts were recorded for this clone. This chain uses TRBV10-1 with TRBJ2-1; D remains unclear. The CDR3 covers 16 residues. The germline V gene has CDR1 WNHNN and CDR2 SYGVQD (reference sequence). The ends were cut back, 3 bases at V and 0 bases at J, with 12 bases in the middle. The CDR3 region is CASSDFGESSYNEQFF. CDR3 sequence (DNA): TGCGCCAGCAGTGATTTTGGGGAAAGCTCCTACAATGAGCAGTTCTTC.

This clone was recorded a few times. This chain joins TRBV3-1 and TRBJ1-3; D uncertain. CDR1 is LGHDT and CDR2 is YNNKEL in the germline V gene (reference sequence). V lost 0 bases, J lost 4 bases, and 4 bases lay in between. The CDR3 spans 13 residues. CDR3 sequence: CASSQEGGNTIYF. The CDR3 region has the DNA TGTGCCAGCAGCCAAGAGGGGGGAAACACCATATATTTT.

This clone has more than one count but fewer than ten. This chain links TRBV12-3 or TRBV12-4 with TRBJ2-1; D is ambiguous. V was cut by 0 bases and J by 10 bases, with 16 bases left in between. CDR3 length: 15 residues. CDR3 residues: CASSLAVSDPGEQFF. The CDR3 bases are TGTGCCAGCAGTTTAGCGGTTTCAGACCCTGGGGAGCAGTTCTTC.

The chain's CDR3 is CASTKGQGHSPLHF. CDR3 in DNA: TGTGCCAGCACCAAAGGGCAGGGGCATTCACCCCTCCACTTT. The chain couples TRBV28 to TRBJ1-6; the D gene is possibly TRBD1 (6 bases). The length of the CDR3 is 14 residues. CDR1 MDHEN and CDR2 SYDVKM come from the germline V gene. V lost 7 bases and J 8 bases, leaving 15 bases between the germline ends.

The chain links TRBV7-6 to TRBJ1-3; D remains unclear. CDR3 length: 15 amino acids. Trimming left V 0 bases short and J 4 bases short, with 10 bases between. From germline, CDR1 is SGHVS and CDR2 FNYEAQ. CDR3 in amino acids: CASSLALTGGNTIYF. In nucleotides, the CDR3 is TGTGCCAGCAGCTTAGCGCTAACGGGGGGAAACACCATATATTTT. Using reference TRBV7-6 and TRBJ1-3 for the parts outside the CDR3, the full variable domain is GAGVSQSPRYKVTKRGQDVALRCDPISGHVSLYWYRQALGQGPEFLTYFNYEAQQDKSGLPNDRFSAERPEGSISTLTIQRTEQRDSAMYRCASSLALTGGNTIYFGEGSWLTVV.

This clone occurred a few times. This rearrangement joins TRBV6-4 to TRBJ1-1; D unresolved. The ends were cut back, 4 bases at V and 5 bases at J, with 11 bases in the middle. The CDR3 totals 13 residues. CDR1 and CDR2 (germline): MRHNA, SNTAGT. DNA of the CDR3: TGTGCCAGCAGTGCCGTCCTTGGGACTGAAGCTTTCTTT. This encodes CASSAVLGTEAFF.

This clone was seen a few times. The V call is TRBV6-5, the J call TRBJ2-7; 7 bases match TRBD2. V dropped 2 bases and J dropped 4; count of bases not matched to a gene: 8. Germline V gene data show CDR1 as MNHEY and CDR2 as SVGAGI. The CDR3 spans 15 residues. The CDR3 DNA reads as TGTGCCAGCAGTTACCGCGCGACGGGAGGATACGAGCAGTACTTC. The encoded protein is CASSYRATGGYEQYF.

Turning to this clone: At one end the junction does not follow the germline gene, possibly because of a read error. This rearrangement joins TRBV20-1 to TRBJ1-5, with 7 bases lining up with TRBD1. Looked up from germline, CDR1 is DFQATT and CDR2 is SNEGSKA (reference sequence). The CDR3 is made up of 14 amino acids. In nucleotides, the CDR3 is TGCAGTGCTAGATCCGAAGGGGGCAAGCAGCCCCAGCATTTT. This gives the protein CSARSEGGKQPQHF.

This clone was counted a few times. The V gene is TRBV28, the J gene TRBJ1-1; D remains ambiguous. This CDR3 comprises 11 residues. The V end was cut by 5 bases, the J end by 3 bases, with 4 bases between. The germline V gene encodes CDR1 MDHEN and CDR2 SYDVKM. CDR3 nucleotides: TGTGCCAGCAGTCTGTACACTGAAGCTTTCTTT. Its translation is CASSLYTEAFF.

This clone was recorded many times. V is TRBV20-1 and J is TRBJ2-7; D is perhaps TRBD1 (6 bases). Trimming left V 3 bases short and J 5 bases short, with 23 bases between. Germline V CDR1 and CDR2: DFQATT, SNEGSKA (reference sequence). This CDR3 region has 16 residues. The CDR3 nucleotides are TGCAGTGCTAGGAACCCAAACGGAAAAGGGGGAGACGAGCAGTACTTC. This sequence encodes CSARNPNGKGGDEQYF.

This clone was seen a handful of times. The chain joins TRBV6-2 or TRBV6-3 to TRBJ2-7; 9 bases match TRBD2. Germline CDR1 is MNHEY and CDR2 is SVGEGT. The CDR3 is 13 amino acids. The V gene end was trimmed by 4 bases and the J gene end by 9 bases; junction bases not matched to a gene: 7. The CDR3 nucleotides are TGTGCCAGCAGTTTGGGGACTAGCAGCCCGCAGTACTTC. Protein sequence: CASSLGTSSPQYF.

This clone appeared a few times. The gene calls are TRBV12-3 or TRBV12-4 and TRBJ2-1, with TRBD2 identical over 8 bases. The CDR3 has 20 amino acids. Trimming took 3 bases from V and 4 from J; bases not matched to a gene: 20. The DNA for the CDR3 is TGTGCCAGCAGTTTTTATTATTTGTCCGGGACTAGGGAAAAATACAATGAGCAGTTCTTC. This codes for CASSFYYLSGTREKYNEQFF.

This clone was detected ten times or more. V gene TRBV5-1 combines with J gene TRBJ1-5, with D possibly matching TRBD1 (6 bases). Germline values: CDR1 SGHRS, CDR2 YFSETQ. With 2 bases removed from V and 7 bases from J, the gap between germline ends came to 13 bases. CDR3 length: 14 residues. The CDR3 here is CASSLMGGQQPQHF. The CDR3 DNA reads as TGCGCCAGCAGCTTAATGGGGGGCCAGCAGCCCCAGCATTTT.

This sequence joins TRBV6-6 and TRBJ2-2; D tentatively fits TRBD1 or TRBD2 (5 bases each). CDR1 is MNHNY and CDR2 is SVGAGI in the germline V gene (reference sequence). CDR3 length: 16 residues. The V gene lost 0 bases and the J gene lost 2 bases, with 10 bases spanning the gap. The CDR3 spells CASSYSPGPNTGELFF. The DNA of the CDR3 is TGTGCCAGCAGTTACTCTCCGGGACCAAACACCGGGGAGCTGTTTTTT.

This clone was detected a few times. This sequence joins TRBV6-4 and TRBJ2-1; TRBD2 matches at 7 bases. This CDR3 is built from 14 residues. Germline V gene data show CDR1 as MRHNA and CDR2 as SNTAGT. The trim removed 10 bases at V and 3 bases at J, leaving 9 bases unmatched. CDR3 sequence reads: CAIGMGGVYNEQFF. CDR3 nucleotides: TGTGCCATTGGGATGGGAGGGGTCTACAATGAGCAGTTCTTC.